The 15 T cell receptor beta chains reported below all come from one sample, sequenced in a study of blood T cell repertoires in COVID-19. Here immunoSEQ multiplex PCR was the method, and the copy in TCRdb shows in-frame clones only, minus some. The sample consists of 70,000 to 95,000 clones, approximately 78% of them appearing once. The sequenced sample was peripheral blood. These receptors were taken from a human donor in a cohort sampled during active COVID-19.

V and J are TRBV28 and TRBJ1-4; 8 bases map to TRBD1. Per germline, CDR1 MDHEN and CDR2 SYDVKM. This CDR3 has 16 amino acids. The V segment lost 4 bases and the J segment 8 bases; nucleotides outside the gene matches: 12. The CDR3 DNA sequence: TGTGCCAGCAGTTCCCTCGGACAGGGTTCGGAGGAAAAACTGTTTTTT. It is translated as CASSSLGQGSEEKLFF.

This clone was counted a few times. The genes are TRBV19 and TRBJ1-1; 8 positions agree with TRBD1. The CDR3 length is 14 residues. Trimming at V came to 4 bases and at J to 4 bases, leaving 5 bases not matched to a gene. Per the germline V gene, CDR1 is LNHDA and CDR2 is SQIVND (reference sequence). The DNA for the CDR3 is TGTGCCAGTAGTACCCGACAGGGGTTCACTGAAGCTTTCTTT. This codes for CASSTRQGFTEAFF.

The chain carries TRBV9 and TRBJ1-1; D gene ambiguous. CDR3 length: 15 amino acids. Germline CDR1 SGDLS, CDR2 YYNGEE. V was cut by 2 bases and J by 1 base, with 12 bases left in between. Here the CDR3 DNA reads TGTGCCAGCAGCGTTGGGAGGGCGGGGAACACTGAAGCTTTCTTT. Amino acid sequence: CASSVGRAGNTEAFF.

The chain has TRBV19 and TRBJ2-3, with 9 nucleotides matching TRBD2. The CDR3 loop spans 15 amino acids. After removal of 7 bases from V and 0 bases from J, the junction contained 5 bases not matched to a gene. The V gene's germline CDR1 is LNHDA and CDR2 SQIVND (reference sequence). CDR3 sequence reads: CASTHTSGSTDTQYF. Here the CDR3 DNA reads TGTGCCAGTACCCACACTAGCGGGAGCACAGATACGCAGTATTTT.

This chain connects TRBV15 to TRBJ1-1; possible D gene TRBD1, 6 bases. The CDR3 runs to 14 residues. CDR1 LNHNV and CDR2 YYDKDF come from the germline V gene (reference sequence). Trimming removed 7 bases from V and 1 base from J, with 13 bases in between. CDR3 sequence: CATTRRGANTEAFF. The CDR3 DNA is TGTGCCACCACCAGGCGGGGGGCGAACACTGAAGCTTTCTTT.

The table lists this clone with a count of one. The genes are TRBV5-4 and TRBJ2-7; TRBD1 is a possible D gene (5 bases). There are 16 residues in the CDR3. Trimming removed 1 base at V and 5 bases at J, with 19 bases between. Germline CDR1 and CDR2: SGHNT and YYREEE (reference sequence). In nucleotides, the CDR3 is TGTGCCAGCAGCTTGTTCCTTACAGGCACTGGGGACGAGCAGTACTTC. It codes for CASSLFLTGTGDEQYF.

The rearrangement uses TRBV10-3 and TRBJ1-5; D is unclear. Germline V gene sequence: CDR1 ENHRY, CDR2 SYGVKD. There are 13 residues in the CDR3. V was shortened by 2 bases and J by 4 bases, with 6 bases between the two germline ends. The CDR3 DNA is TGTGCCATCAGTGAGGAGCCAAATCAGCCCCAGCATTTT. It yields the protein CAISEEPNQPQHF.

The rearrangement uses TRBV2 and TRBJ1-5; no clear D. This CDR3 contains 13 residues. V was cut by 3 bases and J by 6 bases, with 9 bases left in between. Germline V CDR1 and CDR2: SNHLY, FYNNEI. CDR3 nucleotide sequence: TGTGCCAGCAGTGAGAGAGTCACTCAGCCCCAGCATTTT. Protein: CASSERVTQPQHF.

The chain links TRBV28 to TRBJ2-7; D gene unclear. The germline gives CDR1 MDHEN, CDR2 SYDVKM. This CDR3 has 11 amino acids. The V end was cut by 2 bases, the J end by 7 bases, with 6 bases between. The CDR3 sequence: CASSLIQEQYF. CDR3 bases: TGTGCCAGCAGTTTAATCCAAGAGCAGTACTTC. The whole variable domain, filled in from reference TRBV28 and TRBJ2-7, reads DVKVTQSSRYLVKRTGEKVFLECVQDMDHENMFWYRQDPGLGLRLIYFSYDVKMKEKGDIPEGYSVSREKKERFSLILESASTNQTSMYLCASSLIQEQYFGPGTRLTVT.

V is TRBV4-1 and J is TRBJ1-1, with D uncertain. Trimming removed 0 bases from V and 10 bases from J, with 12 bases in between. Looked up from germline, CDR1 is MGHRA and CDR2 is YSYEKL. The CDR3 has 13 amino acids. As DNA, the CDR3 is TGCGCCAGCAGCCAAGACGAGGCCCGGGGAGCTTTCTTT. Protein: CASSQDEARGAFF.

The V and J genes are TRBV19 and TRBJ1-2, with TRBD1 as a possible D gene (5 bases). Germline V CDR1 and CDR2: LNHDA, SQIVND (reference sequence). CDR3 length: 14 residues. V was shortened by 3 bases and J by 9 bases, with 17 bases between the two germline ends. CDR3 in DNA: TGTGCCAGTAGTATTAGTCAGGGAGGTTATAGCTACACCTTC. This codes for CASSISQGGYSYTF.

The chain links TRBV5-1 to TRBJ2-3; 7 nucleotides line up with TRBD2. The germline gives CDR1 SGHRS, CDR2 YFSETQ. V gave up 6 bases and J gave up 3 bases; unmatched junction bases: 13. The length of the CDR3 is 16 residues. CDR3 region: CASTQTGGFSTDTQYF. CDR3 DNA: TGCGCCAGCACCCAGACGGGGGGATTCAGTACAGATACGCAGTATTTT.

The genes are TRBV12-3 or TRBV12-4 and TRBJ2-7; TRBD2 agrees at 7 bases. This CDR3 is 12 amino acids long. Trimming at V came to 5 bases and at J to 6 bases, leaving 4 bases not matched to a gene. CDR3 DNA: TGTGCCAGCAGTGCCCGACTAGCCGAGCAGTACTTC. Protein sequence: CASSARLAEQYF.

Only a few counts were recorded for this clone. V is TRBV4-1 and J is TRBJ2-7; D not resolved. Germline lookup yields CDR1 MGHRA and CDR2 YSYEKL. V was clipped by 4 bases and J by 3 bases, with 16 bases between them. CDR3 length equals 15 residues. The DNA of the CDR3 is TGCGCCAGCAGCCCTACCAACACAGCCGGCTACGAGCAGTACTTC. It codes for CASSPTNTAGYEQYF.

The CDR3 loop is CASSLGVEQYF. DNA of the CDR3: TGTGCCAGCAGCCTCGGGGTCGAGCAGTACTTC. The chain uses TRBV11-2 and TRBJ2-7, with a possible D match to TRBD2 (5 bases). Deletions cut 5 bases from V and 6 bases from J, with 8 bases between. This CDR3 has 11 residues. The V gene's germline CDR1 is SGHAT and CDR2 FQNNGV. The full variable domain, with the rest looked up from reference TRBV11-2 and TRBJ2-7, is EAGVAQSPRYKIIEKRQSVAFWCNPISGHATLYWYQQILGQGPKLLIQFQNNGVVDDSQLPKDRFSAERLKGVDSTLKIQPAKLEDSAVYLCASSLGVEQYFGPGTRLTVT.